This TCR beta chain was identified during a study of cytomegalovirus exposure and HLA in healthy donors. Study outcomes and limitations: According to a later analysis, most TCR beta chains associated with CMV appeared HLA-restricted.

Per the germline V gene, CDR1 is MNHEY and CDR2 is SVGAGI. The CDR3 spans 14 residues. J lost 5 bases, V lost 5 bases, and 2 bases had no gene match. This clone was picked up a small number of times. Its specificity is not known. Use of 60 Vbeta and 13 Jbeta primers characterized the PCR. Assay used: immunoSEQ multiplex PCR; TCRdb lists only in-frame clones, some missing. Of about 170,000 clones listed, 55% to 65% are singletons. The J gene is TRBJ1-5, the V gene TRBV6-5; TRBD1 agrees at 11 bases. The sample comprised PBMCs. The sequence derives from a man in his forties in good health and CMV-seronegative. CDR3 DNA sequence: TGTGCCAGCAGTGGGACAGGGGGATATCAGCCCCAGCATTTT. It is translated as CASSGTGGYQPQHF.